This entry concerns a single T cell receptor beta chain. Its antigen target is currently unknown. Base qualities are not provided; no much larger clone lies one nucleotide away. These data originate in a study of cytomegalovirus exposure and HLA in healthy donors (dated by TCRdb to the late 2010s). Regarding the research as a whole: According to an earlier analysis of 587 of the donors, some 170 million T cells yielded over 90 million unique TCR beta sequences and about 300 Gb of sequence data. Roughly 300 gigabases of sequencing data and around 80 million unique TCR sequences made up an early release that covered several hundred HLA-typed donors. Of the approximately 400 genotyped donors, around 81% fell in the genetic ancestry cluster associated with self-reported Caucasian donors. The study was designed to test whether signatures of past pathogen exposure could be identified by cataloging public T cell receptors. The study used immunosequencing to profile the T cell repertoires of hundreds of subjects and linked those repertoires to cytomegalovirus serostatus. Besides the first cohort of 500 to 700 subjects, a separate validation cohort made up of over 100 different subjects was used. High-throughput TCR immunosequencing, statistical association of individual TCRs with disease status, and machine learning were combined to predict cytomegalovirus infection status. A later analysis re-examined previously published TCR beta repertoires from roughly 650 donors and added high-resolution HLA genotyping to investigate patterns of TCR occurrence. Rather than using new phenotypic data, the later analysis identified candidate immune exposures from TCR beta sequences and from how often those sequences occurred across donors. An earlier analysis of some 600 of the donors applied high-throughput TCR beta sequencing to assess whether each TCR beta V gene segment acted as functional or pseudogenic. Donor age, sex, ethnicity and CMV serostatus were collected together with the repertoire data. In a later genetic analysis, genome-wide SNP genotypes for about 55% of the roughly 670 donors were used, and that subset was treated as a discovery cohort. All discovery cohort repertoires had been generated using a single sequencing platform. HLA typing covered class I and class II loci at four-digit resolution. The number of typed donors differed by locus: about 620-640 for A, B, C, DRB1 and DQB1; approximately 540 for DQA1; roughly 600 for DPA1; and around 490 for DPB1. Roughly five DR-DQ haplotypes were handled as single units for association and clustering, since linkage in the cohort was strong. Among roughly 370 genotyped donors of the cohort, an average of approximately 230,000 unique TCR beta nucleotide sequences were sequenced per donor, 15% to 20% of them non-productive. The investigation overall reported the following: Because HLA typing was missing for some donors at each locus, association tests included only the typed subset. A later analysis reported that several top co-occurrence clusters appeared linked to parvovirus B19, influenza, CMV and Epstein-Barr virus. The sequencing pipeline was judged likely to have produced a cluster of highly shared sequence variants as a technical artifact. Linkage disequilibrium might explain the correlated functional status among segregating V segments, but an unknown experimental factor could not be excluded. Because counts were too low, seventeen rarely observed V segments, including chromosome 9 orphons, were left out of the earlier analysis of 587 of the donors. The only immune exposure information available for the cohort was CMV serostatus. At a false discovery rate of 0.05, a later analysis linked around 17,000 TCR beta sequences to specific HLA alleles. V-gene and J-gene trimming of TCR beta chains was associated with a missense DCLRE1C variant in a later genetic analysis, and the association was replicated in an independent cohort. When HLA alleles, especially DR and DQ, strongly co-occurred, TCR associations were difficult to assign to individual alleles. Across donors, most TCR sequences were observed very rarely, whereas some public TCRs were present in many individuals. The authors suggested that the approach could potentially be extended to other disease states and immunological phenotypes. In a later analysis, TCR association rates were found to vary across HLA loci, with the most associated TCRs seen for DRB1 alleles and the fewest for HLA-C alleles. Some IMGT-functional V segments, including TRBV6-2 and TRBV6-3, could not be distinguished by the 87-base-pair reads and were therefore excluded. Most CMV-associated TCR beta chains appeared to be HLA-restricted in a later analysis, and the HLA associations seemed to be driven largely by CMV exposure. In an earlier analysis of more than 500 of the donors, most TCR beta V segments appeared in productive rearrangements about 90% or about 30% of the time, broadly matching IMGT annotations. The cohort was sequenced for TCR beta chains only, and without alpha or paired-chain data the features that could be detected were limited. The presence/absence analyses assumed that sequencing depth was roughly uniform across donors, and that assumption may not be true. The classifier was reported to diagnose cytomegalovirus status with high specificity and sensitivity in both the original and validation cohorts. According to a later genetic analysis, donors in an Asian-associated ancestry cluster had fewer N-insertions in productive TCRs than the approximately 630-donor mean. A few of the identified cytomegalovirus-associated TCR beta chains were confirmed in vitro to be specific for cytomegalovirus antigens. In a later analysis, HLA-associated TCR beta chains showed more clonal expansion and lower generation probabilities than non-associated chains that were equally common. A further reported finding was that TCR beta sequences accurately predicted the HLA-A and HLA-B alleles for most subjects in the first cohort. The study gave a list of 150 to 200 TCR beta chains associated with cytomegalovirus.

The cohort comprised 666 healthy bone marrow donors. At the time of sampling, all cohort members were nominally healthy, though unrecorded immune exposures were likely present. The donor tested CMV seropositive and was one of the 289 seropositive cohort members. Each donor provided a peripheral blood sample, and peripheral blood mononuclear cells were used for TCR beta sequencing. Genomic DNA extraction from the blood cell samples was performed with the Qiagen DNeasy Blood Extraction Kit. V has 4 bases trimmed and J has 5 bases trimmed; junction bases matching no gene number 2. Reading from cysteine to phenylalanine, the CDR3 counts 15 amino acids. Kept here is only the CDR3 DNA, which spans 45 bases and is read in frame from base 1. CDR1 and CDR2 were assigned from the germline V gene as SGHVS and FNYEAQ. The library was prepared using the immunoSEQ multiplex PCR assay. For the multiplex PCR, a mixture combining 60 forward primers for TCR Vbeta segments and 13 reverse primers for TCR Jbeta segments was used. The CDR3 region of rearranged TCR beta genes was amplified from genomic DNA by a multiplex PCR assay. On the Illumina HiSeq System, the amplified TCR beta libraries were sequenced as 87-base-pair reads. Turning to the authors' computational methods: Across the 700 or so repertoires, a later analysis counted 78 million or so unique TCR beta chains, roughly 11 million of which were shared by at least two donors. Raw reads were error-corrected and collapsed into unique sequences by a nearest-neighbor algorithm in which closely related sequences were merged to remove PCR and sequencing errors. CDR3 sequences were aligned to IMGT reference sequences to assign V, D and J gene segments. For a sequence to be retained, a match of at least six nucleotides was required to both a V gene segment and a J gene segment. A rearrangement counted as productive if the CDR3 had no stop codons and remained in frame with V and J, and every other rearrangement counted as non-productive. Following IMGT convention, CDR3 was defined as the stretch from the second conserved V-encoded cysteine up to the conserved J-encoded phenylalanine. The earlier analysis of about 560 of the donors excluded any sequence lacking an unambiguous match to a single V gene segment. In an earlier analysis of approximately 500 of the donors, a V segment was called functional when productive rearrangements were above 56.7%, and segregating when the standard deviation between donors exceeded 5%. To diagnose cytomegalovirus status from the catalog of TCR beta chain sequences, a statistical classification framework was built. A later analysis assigned V and J genes by comparing TCR nucleotide sequences with IMGT/GENE-DB human TR gene sequences. In a later analysis, CDR3 sequences and most-parsimonious VDJ recombination scenarios were assigned using the TCRdist pipeline. In a later analysis, every TCR beta chain was defined by the combination of its CDR3 amino acid sequence and its V-gene family, and reads without a unique V-gene family were dropped. A later analysis removed 600 or so highly shared, low-generation-probability nucleotide sequences to deal with suspected cross-contamination and a sequencing artifact. A later analysis calculated a clonal expansion index for each public chain from normalized within-repertoire ranks of inferred template counts. Generation probabilities in a later analysis came from a VDJ recombination model fitted to out-of-frame rearrangements, and those results were checked against IGoR. In a later analysis, hypergeometric tests were used to score TCR-TCR, TCR-HLA and TCR-CMV co-occurrence, with a repertoire-size bias correction applied to TCR pairs. A later analysis estimated false discovery rates by permuting HLA or CMV assignments 20 times. A later analysis grouped co-occurring TCRs with DBSCAN, adding TCRdist sequence similarity when clustering within HLA-allele-positive subsets. Repertoires with fewer than 30,000 or more than 120,000 public chains were left out of co-occurrence clustering, as were five repertoires with anomalous nucleotide sharing. TCRdb took over this immuneACCESS table, retaining in-frame rearrangements with V and J assigned. Such tables are incomplete; in checked studies, under half of the missing clones stem from an unresolved V gene, and the remainder is unexplained. The D gene and trimming were derived from the DNA, and the V and J assignments and clone size from that table. Recorded for this sample are more than 95,000 clones; about 80% of them occurred a single time. Of the sample, around 8.9% falls within the top ten clones.

The chain uses TRBV7-6 and TRBJ2-5; 15 nucleotides in the junction match TRBD2. The source of this sequence is a man aged 30 to 39 in good health and CMV-seropositive. The sample was PBMCs. The CDR3 sequence is CASSSGLAGGETQYF. At the DNA level, the sequence is TGTGCCAGCAGCTCGGGACTAGCGGGGGGCGAGACCCAGTACTTC.